Sequencing of this T cell receptor beta chain was carried out in a study of tumor-infiltrating lymphocytes in oesophageal squamous cell carcinoma. In germline, CDR1 is SGHVT, CDR2 SQSDAQ. Trimming took off 6 bases at V and 6 bases at J, with 13 bases between the two ends. This CDR3 is built from 13 residues. Via MiXCR, TCRdb re-called the PCR reads, giving one row per CDR3 protein. This sample has more than 15,000 distinct CDR3 sequences, with about 46% found just once. The clonotype originates from a male donor with esophageal squamous cell carcinoma. The sample was esophageal tumor tissue. The gene calls are TRBV7-4 and TRBJ2-3; D is ambiguous. Written as DNA, the CDR3 is TGTGCCAGCAGGCAGGCCGTTGGGGATACGCAGTATTTT. Translating it yields CASRQAVGDTQYF.